Below, 19 T cell receptor beta chains from the same sample are listed, as sequenced in a study of control samples from healthy donors and cancer patients. Sequenced by immunoSEQ multiplex PCR; TCRdb stores in-frame clones only, minus some. Here the sample spans about 17,000 clones, 85% to 90% being singletons. The sample comprised PBMCs. These TCRs come from a man in his sixties with head and neck cancer.

This chain uses TRBV18 with TRBJ2-3; D not resolved. Trimming stripped 3 bases from V and 2 bases from J, with 3 bases between. Germline assignment: CDR1 KGHSH and CDR2 LQKENI. CDR3 length equals 12 residues. The CDR3 DNA sequence: TGTGCCAGCTCACCGATCACAGATACGCAGTATTTT. Translating gives CASSPITDTQYF.

The rearrangement joins TRBV6-1 to TRBJ2-5; D unresolved. The CDR3 runs 16 residues. Per the germline V gene, CDR1 is MNHNS and CDR2 is SASEGT. V dropped 1 base and J dropped 1 base, with 13 bases sitting between them. The CDR3 DNA reads TGTGCCAGCAGTGAAGTAGAAGTATGGCCCCAAGAGACCCAGTACTTC. It codes for CASSEVEVWPQETQYF.

The chain employs TRBV15 and TRBJ1-1; D is unresolved. Trimming pared 5 bases from V and 4 bases from J, leaving 17 bases between. The germline CDR1 and CDR2 sequences are LNHNV and YYDKDF (reference sequence). The length of the CDR3 is 15 residues. The CDR3 DNA is TGTGCCACCAGCTTGACGAACCGTTACGGCACTGAAGCTTTCTTT. Its translation is CATSLTNRYGTEAFF. Full variable domain (missing parts from reference TRBV15 and TRBJ1-1): DAMVIQNPRYQVTQFGKPVTLSCSQTLNHNVMYWYQQKSSQAPKLLFHYYDKDFNNEADTPDNFQSRRPNTSFCFLDIRSPGLGDTAMYLCATSLTNRYGTEAFFGQGTRLTVV.

The chain employs TRBV11-2 and TRBJ2-2; D possibly matches TRBD1 or TRBD2 (6 bases each). Germline-derived CDR1 and CDR2 are SGHAT and FQNNGV. The ends were cut back, 7 bases at V and 1 base at J, with 16 bases in the middle. CDR3 size: 16 residues. Here the CDR3 reads CASTPRGAMNTGELFF. The CDR3 bases are TGTGCCAGCACCCCAAGGGGGGCCATGAACACCGGGGAGCTGTTTTTT.

J is TRBJ1-4 and V is TRBV27, with 7 positions matching TRBD1. Germline V lookup: CDR1 MNHEY, CDR2 SMNVEV (reference sequence). The CDR3 contains 15 residues. The V gene end was trimmed by 6 bases and the J gene end by 6 bases; junction bases not matched to a gene: 10. In DNA, the CDR3 is TGTGCCAGCAGCCGAAAGACAGGGTTAGATGAAAAACTGTTTTTT. Protein sequence: CASSRKTGLDEKLFF.

The chain has TRBV27 and TRBJ2-3; no clear D. Per the germline V gene, CDR1 is MNHEY and CDR2 is SMNVEV (reference sequence). Trimming took 5 bases from V and 0 from J, leaving 3 bases between them. The CDR3 has 12 residues. The CDR3 coding sequence is TGTGCCAGCAGTCGGAGCACAGATACGCAGTATTTT. Translated, it gives CASSRSTDTQYF.

This rearrangement joins TRBV10-2 to TRBJ2-7; no reliable D call. Germline CDR1 is WSHSY and CDR2 is SAAADI. The CDR3 consists of 15 residues. V was clipped by 6 bases and J by 1 base, with 16 bases between them. The CDR3 coding sequence is TGCGCCAGCAGCGTAGACGGGTTCTATTCCTACGAGCAGTACTTC. Translated: CASSVDGFYSYEQYF.

V gene TRBV9 combines with J gene TRBJ2-2; TRBD1 agrees at 8 bases. The germline V gene has CDR1 SGDLS and CDR2 YYNGEE. V trimming: 3 bases; J trimming: 0 bases; junction bases outside the gene matches: 4. The CDR3 contains 16 residues. Written as DNA, the CDR3 is TGTGCCAGCAGCGGCGGACAGGGTCCGAACACCGGGGAGCTGTTTTTT. This sequence encodes CASSGGQGPNTGELFF.

Only one count was recorded for this clone. V and J are TRBV14 and TRBJ2-3; D not resolved. The CDR3 sequence is 13 residues long. Looked up from germline, CDR1 is SGHDN and CDR2 is FVKESK. Trimming left V 4 bases short and J 2 bases short, with 7 bases between. The DNA for the CDR3 is TGTGCCAGCAGCCGGTCGGTCACAGATACGCAGTATTTT. This translates into CASSRSVTDTQYF. Full variable domain (rest looked up from reference TRBV14 and TRBJ2-3): EAGVTQFPSHSVIEKGQTVTLRCDPISGHDNLYWYRRVMGKEIKFLLHFVKESKQDESGMPNNRFLAERTGGTYSTLKVQPAELEDSGVYFCASSRSVTDTQYFGPGTRLTVL.

The J gene is TRBJ2-2, the V gene TRBV7-6; TRBD2 is a possible D gene (6 bases). In germline, CDR1 is SGHVS, CDR2 FNYEAQ. V lost 6 bases and J lost 1, with 21 bases in between. This CDR3 contains 18 residues. CDR3 in amino acids: CASSAYMWGSGNTGELFF. The DNA of the CDR3 is TGTGCCAGCAGTGCTTACATGTGGGGTAGCGGGAACACCGGGGAGCTGTTTTTT.

This clone qualifies as large (0.1 to 1%). The J gene is TRBJ1-1, the V gene TRBV7-2, with D unresolved. The CDR3 is 14 residues long. Trimming cost V 2 bases and J 0 bases, with 7 bases left between them. Germline CDR1 SGHTA, CDR2 FQGNSA. CDR3 DNA: TGTGCCAGCAGCTTACAGGCGCTGAACACTGAAGCTTTCTTT. Protein product: CASSLQALNTEAFF.

The V gene is TRBV6-2 or TRBV6-3, the J gene TRBJ2-5; the D gene is possibly TRBD2 (6 bases). Germline V gene lookup returns CDR1 MNHEY and CDR2 SVGEGT. V gave up 2 bases and J gave up 4 bases, with 11 bases separating them. The CDR3 is made up of 14 amino acids. The CDR3 sequence: CASSYAGRTETQYF. The CDR3 nucleotides read TGTGCCAGCAGTTACGCAGGGAGGACAGAGACCCAGTACTTC.

This chain uses TRBV9 with TRBJ2-7; D remains unclear. The V gene's germline CDR1 is SGDLS and CDR2 YYNGEE. With 0 bases removed from V and 6 bases from J, the gap between germline ends came to 16 bases. The CDR3 length is 15 residues. The CDR3 region is CASSVEGKAAGEQYF. CDR3 DNA: TGTGCCAGCAGCGTAGAAGGTAAGGCGGCCGGCGAGCAGTACTTC.

V is TRBV11-2 and J is TRBJ1-2; 7 bases map to TRBD1. V dropped 2 bases and J dropped 4; count of bases not matched to a gene: 4. Germline values: CDR1 SGHAT, CDR2 FQNNGV. The CDR3 extends over 14 amino acids. The CDR3 loop is CASSLQGGGYGYTF. The CDR3 DNA follows: TGTGCCAGCAGCTTACAAGGGGGCGGCTATGGCTACACCTTC.

V usage is TRBV3-1 (or the pseudogene TRBV3-2) and J usage is TRBJ2-3; D unclear. The germline V and J ends were trimmed by 0 bases and 4 bases, with 5 bases remaining between them. The CDR3 contains 13 residues. Germline values: CDR1 LGHDT, CDR2 YNNKEL (reference sequence). The CDR3 DNA follows: TGTGCCAGCAGCCAAGAAGCCCCAGATACGCAGTATTTT. Protein sequence: CASSQEAPDTQYF.

The CDR3 here is CASRQGGTGRYEQYF. In nucleotides, the CDR3 is TGTGCCAGCCGGCAGGGGGGCACAGGGCGGTACGAGCAGTACTTC. This chain connects TRBV6-5 to TRBJ2-7; the D gene is possibly TRBD1 (7 bases). The CDR3 loop spans 15 amino acids. Germline V gene lookup returns CDR1 MNHEY and CDR2 SVGAGI. Trimming left V 8 bases short and J 4 bases short, with 21 bases between.

The rearrangement uses TRBV14 and TRBJ2-5; TRBD1 might be the D (5 bases). Trimming shortened V by 8 bases and J by 7 bases, and 26 bases separated the two germline ends. The CDR3 is made up of 16 amino acids. The germline gives CDR1 SGHDN, CDR2 FVKESK. The DNA for the CDR3 is TGTGCCAGCGCTGACTCAGGGATGGCCTACACGGCGACCCAGTACTTC. Its translation is CASADSGMAYTATQYF.

This chain uses TRBV5-4 with TRBJ1-6; D gene ambiguous. Germline lookup yields CDR1 SGHNT and CDR2 YYREEE (reference sequence). Trimming pared 0 bases from V and 6 bases from J, leaving 13 bases between. CDR3 size: 16 residues. The CDR3 loop reads CASSLDSPRGNSPLHF. CDR3 bases: TGTGCCAGCAGCTTGGACAGCCCGAGAGGTAATTCACCCCTCCACTTT.

This chain joins TRBV20-1 and TRBJ2-5; D is possibly TRBD2 (6 bases). V was cut by 7 bases and J by 5 bases, with 11 bases left in between. Germline V gene sequence: CDR1 DFQATT, CDR2 SNEGSKA (reference sequence). The CDR3 is made up of 11 amino acids. DNA of the CDR3: TGCAGTGAGGAGGGAAGGGAGACCCAGTACTTC. Protein: CSEEGRETQYF.